This TCR beta chain was captured by sequencing in a study of radiation and T cells in renal cell carcinoma. The germline V gene encodes CDR1 LNHDA and CDR2 SQIVND (reference sequence). CDR3 size: 14 residues. Trimming removed 3 bases from V and 4 bases from J; junction bases left unmatched: 2. The sample holds a few counts of this clone. Profiling relied on immunoSEQ multiplex PCR, and the TCRdb table lists in-frame clones only, not all of them. The sample includes some 150,000 clones, roughly 87% of them seen just once. Stated time point: blood 2 weeks post-SBRT. The sample's treatment: 15 Gy SBRT to primary tumor, nephrectomy 4 weeks later.

This chain connects TRBV19 to TRBJ1-1; 10 bases fit TRBD1. The sequenced sample was blood, obtained from a patient whose treatment included radiotherapy and nephrectomy. This clonotype was sampled from a woman between 50 and 59 years old with renal cell carcinoma. The CDR3 here is CASSIRTGGTEAFF. For the CDR3, the DNA is TGTGCCAGTAGTATCCGGACAGGGGGCACTGAAGCTTTCTTT.